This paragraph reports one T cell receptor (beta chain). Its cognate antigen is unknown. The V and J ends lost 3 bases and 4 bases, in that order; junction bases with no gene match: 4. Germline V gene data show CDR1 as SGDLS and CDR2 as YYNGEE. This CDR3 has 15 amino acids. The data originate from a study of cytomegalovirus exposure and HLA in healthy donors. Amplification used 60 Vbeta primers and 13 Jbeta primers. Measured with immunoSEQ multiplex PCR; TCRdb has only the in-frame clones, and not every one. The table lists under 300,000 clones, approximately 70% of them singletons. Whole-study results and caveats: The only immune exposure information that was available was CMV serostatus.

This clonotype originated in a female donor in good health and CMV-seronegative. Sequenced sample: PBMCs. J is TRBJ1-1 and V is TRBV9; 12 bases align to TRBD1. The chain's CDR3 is CASSAGQGAFTEAFF. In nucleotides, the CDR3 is TGTGCCAGCAGCGCGGGACAGGGGGCTTTCACTGAAGCTTTCTTT.